The clone carrying this T cell receptor (beta chain) was seen more than once but under ten times. Sequencing was done on patients that had shown CD8+CD57+ cell expansion by flow cytometry. The cohort consisted entirely of patients having severe acquired aplastic anemia. These data are taken from a study of CD8+CD57+ T cells in acquired aplastic anemia. According to the study, genomic DNA was the template for TCR beta VDJ and CDR3 profiling. TCRdb reanalysed the reads using MiXCR and keeps one entry per CDR3 protein. The table shows about 240,000 distinct CDR3 sequences, with around 43% occurring only once. Germline V CDR1 and CDR2: LGHNA, YNFKEQ. V lost 0 bases to trimming and J lost 6 bases, with 15 bases between them. The length of the CDR3 is 15 residues.

Sequencing was carried out using sorted CD4+, CD8+, or CD8+CD57+ T cells (not recorded which) from PBMCs. This TCR was recovered from a human donor with aplastic anemia. The genes are TRBV4-2 and TRBJ2-7, with D hard to call. This CDR3 is CASSQDALVLSEQYF. For the CDR3, the DNA is TGTGCCAGCAGCCAAGATGCCCTAGTATTGAGCGAGCAGTACTTC.